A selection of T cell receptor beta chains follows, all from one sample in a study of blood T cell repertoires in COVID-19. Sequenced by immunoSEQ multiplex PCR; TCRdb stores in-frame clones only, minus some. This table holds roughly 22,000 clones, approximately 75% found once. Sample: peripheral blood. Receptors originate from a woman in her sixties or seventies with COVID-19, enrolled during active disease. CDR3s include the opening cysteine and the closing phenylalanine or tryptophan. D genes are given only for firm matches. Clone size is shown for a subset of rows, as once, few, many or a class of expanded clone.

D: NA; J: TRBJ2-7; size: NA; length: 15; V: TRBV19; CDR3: CASSITASEGREQYF; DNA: TGTGCCAGTAGTATCACGGCTAGCGAGGGGCGCGAGCAGTACTTC
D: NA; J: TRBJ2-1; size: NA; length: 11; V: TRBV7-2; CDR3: CASSRDNEQFF; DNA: TGTGCCAGCAGCCGGGACAATGAGCAGTTCTTC
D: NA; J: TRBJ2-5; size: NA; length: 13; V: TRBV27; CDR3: CASSLFERETQYF; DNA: TGTGCCAGCAGTTTATTCGAGCGGGAGACCCAGTACTTC
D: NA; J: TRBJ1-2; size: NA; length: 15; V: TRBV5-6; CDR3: CASSLSGVPPLGYTF; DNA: TGTGCCAGCAGCTTGTCGGGGGTACCCCCACTTGGCTACACCTTC
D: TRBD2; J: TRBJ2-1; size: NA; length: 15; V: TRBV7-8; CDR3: CASSFREAGENEQFF; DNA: TGTGCCAGCAGCTTTAGAGAAGCGGGGGAGAATGAGCAGTTCTTC
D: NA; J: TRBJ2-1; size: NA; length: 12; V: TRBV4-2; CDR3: CASSHSYNEQFF; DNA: TGTGCCAGCAGCCATTCGTACAATGAGCAGTTCTTC
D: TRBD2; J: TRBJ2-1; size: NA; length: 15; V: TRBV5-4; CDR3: CASSLIAGKNNEQFF; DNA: TGTGCCAGCAGCTTGATAGCGGGGAAAAACAATGAGCAGTTCTTC
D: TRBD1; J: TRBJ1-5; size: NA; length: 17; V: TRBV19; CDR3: CASSRGTGGLGNQPQHF; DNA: TGTGCCAGTAGTCGCGGAACAGGGGGCTTGGGCAATCAGCCCCAGCATTTT
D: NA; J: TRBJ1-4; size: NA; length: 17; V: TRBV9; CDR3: CASSYSSSREREEKLFF; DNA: TGTGCCAGCAGTTACAGCAGTAGCCGGGAAAGAGAGGAAAAACTGTTTTTT
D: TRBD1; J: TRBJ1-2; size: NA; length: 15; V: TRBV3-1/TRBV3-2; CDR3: CASTPLGGYRGGYTF; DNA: TGTGCCAGCACACCCCTCGGAGGATACAGGGGCGGCTACACCTTC
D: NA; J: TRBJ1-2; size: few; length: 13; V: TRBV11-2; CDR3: CASAQTGSYGYTF; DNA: TGTGCCAGCGCGCAAACAGGGAGCTATGGCTACACCTTC
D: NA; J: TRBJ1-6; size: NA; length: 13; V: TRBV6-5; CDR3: CASSYARNSPLHF; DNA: TGTGCCAGCAGTTACGCCAGAAATTCACCCCTCCACTTT
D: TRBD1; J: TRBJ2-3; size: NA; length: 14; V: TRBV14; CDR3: CASRNQGAGGPQYF; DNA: TGTGCCAGCAGGAATCAGGGGGCTGGCGGGCCGCAGTATTTT
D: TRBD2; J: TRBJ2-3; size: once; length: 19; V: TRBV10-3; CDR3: CAIRPGLAGGRSSTDTQYF; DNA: TGTGCCATCAGGCCCGGACTAGCGGGAGGGCGATCTAGCACAGATACGCAGTATTTT
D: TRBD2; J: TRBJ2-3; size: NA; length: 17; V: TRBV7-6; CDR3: CASSFGLAGAGTDTQYF; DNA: TGTGCCAGCAGCTTTGGGCTAGCGGGAGCAGGCACAGATACGCAGTATTTT
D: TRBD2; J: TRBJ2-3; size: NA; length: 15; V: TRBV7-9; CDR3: CASSSGLAGTDTQYF; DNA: TGTGCCAGCAGTTCCGGACTAGCGGGAACAGATACGCAGTATTTT
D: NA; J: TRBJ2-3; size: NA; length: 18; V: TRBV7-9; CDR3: CASSLAGPRGVGTDTQYF; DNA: TGTGCCAGCAGCTTAGCGGGCCCTCGGGGTGTGGGCACAGATACGCAGTATTTT
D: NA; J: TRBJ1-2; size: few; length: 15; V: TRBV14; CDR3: CASSQVAGRSYGYTF; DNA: TGTGCCAGCAGCCAAGTAGCGGGCAGGAGCTATGGCTACACCTTC
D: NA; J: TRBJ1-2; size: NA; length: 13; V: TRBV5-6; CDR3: CASSLPGVGGYTF; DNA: TGTGCCAGCAGCTTGCCCGGGGTGGGAGGCTACACCTTC
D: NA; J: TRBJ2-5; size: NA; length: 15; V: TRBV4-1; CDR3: CASSQDGHNVETQYF; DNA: TGCGCCAGCAGCCAAGATGGACACAACGTGGAGACCCAGTACTTC
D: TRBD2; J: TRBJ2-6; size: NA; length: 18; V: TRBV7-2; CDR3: CASSKGLAGAMRANVLTF; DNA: TGTGCCAGCAGCAAAGGACTAGCGGGGGCCATGCGAGCCAACGTCCTGACTTTC
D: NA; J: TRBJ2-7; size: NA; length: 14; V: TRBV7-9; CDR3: CASSLQARGSLKYF; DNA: TGTGCCAGCAGCTTGCAGGCCAGGGGATCACTGAAGTACTTC
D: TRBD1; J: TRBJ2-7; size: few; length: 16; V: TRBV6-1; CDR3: CASSEEDRVWALVQYF; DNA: TGTGCCAGCAGTGAAGAGGACAGGGTATGGGCATTAGTGCAGTACTTC
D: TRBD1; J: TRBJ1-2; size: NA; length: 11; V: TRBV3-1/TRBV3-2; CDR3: CASSTGGGYTF; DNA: TGTGCCAGCAGCACAGGGGGCGGCTACACCTTC
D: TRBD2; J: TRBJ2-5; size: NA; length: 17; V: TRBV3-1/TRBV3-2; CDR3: CASSQGILAGAGETQYF; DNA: TGTGCCAGCAGCCAAGGAATCCTAGCGGGAGCGGGGGAGACCCAGTACTTC
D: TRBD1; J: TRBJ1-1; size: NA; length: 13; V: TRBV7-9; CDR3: CASSSSGQSEAFF; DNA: TGTGCCAGCAGCTCCTCGGGACAGAGTGAAGCTTTCTTT
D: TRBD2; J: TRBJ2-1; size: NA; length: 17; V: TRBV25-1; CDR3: CASSEISRTSAYNEQFF; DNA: TGTGCCAGCAGTGAAATTTCGAGGACTAGCGCCTACAATGAGCAGTTCTTC
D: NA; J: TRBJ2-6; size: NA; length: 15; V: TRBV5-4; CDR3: CASSPYSSGANVLTF; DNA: TGTGCCAGCAGCCCCTACTCCTCTGGGGCCAACGTCCTGACTTTC
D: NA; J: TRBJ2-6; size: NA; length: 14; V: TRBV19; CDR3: CASSSGSGANVLTF; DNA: TGTGCCAGTAGTAGCGGCTCTGGGGCCAACGTCCTGACTTTC
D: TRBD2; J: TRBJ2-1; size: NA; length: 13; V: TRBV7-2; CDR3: CASGTSSYNEQFF; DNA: TGTGCCAGCGGGACTAGCAGCTACAATGAGCAGTTCTTC
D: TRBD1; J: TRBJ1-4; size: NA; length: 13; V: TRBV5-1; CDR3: CASREQGTEKLFF; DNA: TGCGCCAGCAGGGAACAGGGGACGGAAAAACTGTTTTTT
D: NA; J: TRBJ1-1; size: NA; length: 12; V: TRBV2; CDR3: CASKGQTSEAFF; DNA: TGTGCCAGCAAAGGACAGACATCTGAAGCTTTCTTT
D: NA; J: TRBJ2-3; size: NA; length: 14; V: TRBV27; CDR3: CASSDIARTDTQYF; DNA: TGTGCCAGCAGTGACATAGCGCGCACAGATACGCAGTATTTT
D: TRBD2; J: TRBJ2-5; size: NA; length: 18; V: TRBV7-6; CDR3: CASSFGGVGSSPRETQYF; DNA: TGTGCCAGCAGCTTTGGGGGGGTAGGGTCGAGTCCAAGGGAGACCCAGTACTTC
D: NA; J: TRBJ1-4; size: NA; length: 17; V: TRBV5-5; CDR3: CASSFGGSGGPNEKLFF; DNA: TGTGCCAGCAGCTTCGGAGGATCAGGCGGGCCTAATGAAAAACTGTTTTTT
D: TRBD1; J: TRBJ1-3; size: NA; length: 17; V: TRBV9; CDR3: CASSVWVDRAEGNTIYF; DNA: TGTGCCAGCAGCGTATGGGTCGACAGGGCGGAAGGAAACACCATATATTTT
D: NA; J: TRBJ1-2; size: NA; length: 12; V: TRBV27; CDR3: CASSEQGSGYTF; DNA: TGTGCCAGCAGCGAACAGGGATCCGGCTACACCTTC
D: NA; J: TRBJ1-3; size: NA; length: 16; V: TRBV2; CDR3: CASSEWGRGSGNTIYF; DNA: TGTGCCAGCAGTGAATGGGGCAGGGGCTCTGGAAACACCATATATTTT
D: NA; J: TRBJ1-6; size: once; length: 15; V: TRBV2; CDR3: CASRTTGFYNSPLHF; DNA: TGTGCCAGCAGAACTACAGGGTTCTATAATTCACCCCTCCACTTT
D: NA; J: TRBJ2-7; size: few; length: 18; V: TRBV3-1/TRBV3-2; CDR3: CASSQDRRRVKDSYEQYF; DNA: TGTGCCAGCAGCCAAGATCGTAGGCGGGTGAAGGATTCCTACGAGCAGTACTTC
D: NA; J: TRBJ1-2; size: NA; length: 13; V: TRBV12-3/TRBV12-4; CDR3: CASSQDSPYGYTF; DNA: TGTGCCAGCAGTCAGGACAGTCCCTATGGCTACACCTTC
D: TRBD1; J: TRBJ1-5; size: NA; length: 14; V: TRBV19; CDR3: CASSTNQGDQPQHF; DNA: TGTGCCAGTAGTACTAATCAGGGGGATCAGCCCCAGCATTTT
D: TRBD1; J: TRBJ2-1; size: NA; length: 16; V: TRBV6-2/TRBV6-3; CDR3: CASSYSMGQFAYEQFF; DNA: TGTGCCAGCAGTTACTCGATGGGACAGTTTGCTTATGAGCAGTTCTTC
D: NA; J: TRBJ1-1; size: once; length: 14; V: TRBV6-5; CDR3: CASRGRVMNTEAFF; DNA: TGTGCCAGCAGGGGCAGGGTGATGAACACTGAAGCTTTCTTT
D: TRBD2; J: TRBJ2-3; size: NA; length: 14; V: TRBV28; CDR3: CASRLADNTDTQYF; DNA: TGTGCCAGCCGACTAGCGGACAACACAGATACGCAGTATTTT
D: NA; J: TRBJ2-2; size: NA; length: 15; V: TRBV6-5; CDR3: CASRTTISNTGELFF; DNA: TGTGCCAGCAGAACTACCATTTCGAACACCGGGGAGCTGTTTTTT
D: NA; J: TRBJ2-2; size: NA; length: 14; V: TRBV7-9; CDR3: CASSLPRGTGELFF; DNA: TGTGCCAGCAGCCTCCCTCGGGGCACCGGGGAGCTGTTTTTT
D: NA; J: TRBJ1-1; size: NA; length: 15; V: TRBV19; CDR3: CASTPFRGLNTEAFF; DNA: TGTGCCAGTACCCCCTTTCGAGGGTTGAACACTGAAGCTTTCTTT
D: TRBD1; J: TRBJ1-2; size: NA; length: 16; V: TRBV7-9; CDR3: CASSSDRDPYVGGYTF; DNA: TGTGCCAGCAGCTCCGACAGGGATCCTTATGTAGGAGGCTACACCTTC
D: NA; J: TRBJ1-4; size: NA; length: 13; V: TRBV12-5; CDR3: CASGLEPNEKLFF; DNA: TGTGCTAGTGGCCTGGAGCCTAATGAAAAACTGTTTTTT
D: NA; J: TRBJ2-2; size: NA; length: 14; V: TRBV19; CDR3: CASSIYGYTGELFF; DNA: TGTGCCAGTAGTATTTACGGTTACACCGGGGAGCTGTTTTTT
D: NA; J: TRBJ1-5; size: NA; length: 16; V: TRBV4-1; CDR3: CASSQEWQGGNQPQHF; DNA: TGCGCCAGCAGCCAAGAATGGCAGGGCGGCAATCAGCCCCAGCATTTT
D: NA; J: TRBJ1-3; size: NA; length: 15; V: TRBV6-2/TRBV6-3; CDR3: CASSYLGRRRNTIYF; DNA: TGTGCCAGCAGTTACCTTGGCCGAAGGCGGAACACCATATATTTT
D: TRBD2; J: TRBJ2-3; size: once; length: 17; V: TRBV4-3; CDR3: CASSPTGGRGVLDTQYF; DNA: TGCGCCAGCAGCCCCACGGGGGGGCGGGGGGTTTTAGATACGCAGTATTTT